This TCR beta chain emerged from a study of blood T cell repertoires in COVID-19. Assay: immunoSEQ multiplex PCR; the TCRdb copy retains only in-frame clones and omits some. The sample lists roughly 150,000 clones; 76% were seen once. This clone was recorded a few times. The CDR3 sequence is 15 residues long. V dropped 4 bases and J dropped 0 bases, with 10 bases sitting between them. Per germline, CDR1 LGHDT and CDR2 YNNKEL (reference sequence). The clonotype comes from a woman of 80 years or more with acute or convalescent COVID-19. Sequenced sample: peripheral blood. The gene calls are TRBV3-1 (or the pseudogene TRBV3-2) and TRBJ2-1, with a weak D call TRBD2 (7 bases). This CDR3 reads CASSRGGDSYNEQFF. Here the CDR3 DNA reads TGTGCCAGCAGCCGAGGGGGGGACTCCTACAATGAGCAGTTCTTC.